What follows are 23 T cell receptor beta chains derived from one specimen sequenced in a study of technical replicates of blood from a few donors. Profiled with immunoSEQ multiplex PCR; TCRdb holds only in-frame clones, not every one. The data show about 80,000 clones, with approximately 91% seen just once and approximately 0.42% held by the top ten. Sequencing was done on a sample of T cells isolated from PBMCs. These receptors were taken from a human donor in good health.

This chain connects TRBV4-1 to TRBJ2-7; 9 positions agree with TRBD1. Germline loops: CDR1 MGHRA, CDR2 YSYEKL. The J segment lost 0 bases and the V segment lost 4 bases, leaving 4 bases of the junction unmatched. This CDR3 is built from 15 residues. In nucleotides, the CDR3 is TGCGCCAGCAGCCCGGGACAGGGAAGCTCCTACGAGCAGTACTTC. Protein: CASSPGQGSSYEQYF.

The rearrangement uses TRBV28 and TRBJ2-5, with 7 bases fitting TRBD2. Trimming removed 5 bases from V and 1 base from J; junction bases left unmatched: 7. This CDR3 contains 15 residues. Per the germline V gene, CDR1 is MDHEN and CDR2 is SYDVKM. The CDR3 reads CASSPLREVQETQYF. In DNA, the CDR3 is TGTGCCAGCAGTCCCCTCCGGGAGGTCCAAGAGACCCAGTACTTC.

The sample holds one count of this clone. The rearrangement uses TRBV28 and TRBJ2-2; D ambiguous. Germline assignment: CDR1 MDHEN and CDR2 SYDVKM. V dropped 6 bases and J dropped 8 bases, with 13 bases sitting between them. CDR3 length equals 13 residues. The DNA for the CDR3 is TGTGCCAGCAGCCTCCTAGGTACTGGGGAGCTGTTTTTT. It specifies CASSLLGTGELFF.

This clone has a single count. The rearrangement uses TRBV10-1 and TRBJ2-3; 13 bases align to TRBD2. Germline V gene sequence: CDR1 WNHNN, CDR2 SYGVQD (reference sequence). Trimming cost V 4 bases and J 2 bases; bases outside gene matches: 12. CDR3 length equals 19 residues. In DNA, the CDR3 is TGCGCCAGCAGTGGGACTAGCGGGAGTCAAGTGTCCCACACAGATACGCAGTATTTT. It yields the protein CASSGTSGSQVSHTDTQYF.

This clone has a single count. The chain recombines TRBV7-9 with TRBJ1-3; D is undetermined. The CDR3 totals 12 residues. V was clipped by 10 bases and J by 0 bases, with 7 bases between them. Germline values: CDR1 SEHNR, CDR2 FQNEAQ (reference sequence). The CDR3 region is CATGSSGNTIYF. The CDR3 DNA is TGTGCCACTGGCAGCTCTGGAAACACCATATATTTT.

V gene TRBV10-3 combines with J gene TRBJ2-1, with 13 nucleotides matching TRBD2. The V segment lost 4 bases and the J segment 1 base; nucleotides outside the gene matches: 13. Germline CDR1 ENHRY, CDR2 SYGVKD. This CDR3 is 20 amino acids long. CDR3 loop: CAISGGTSGISSRSYNEQFF. CDR3 nucleotides: TGTGCCATCAGTGGGGGGACTAGCGGGATTTCATCAAGGTCCTACAATGAGCAGTTCTTC.

The gene calls are TRBV11-3 and TRBJ2-7; 12 positions match TRBD2. The J segment lost 2 bases and the V segment lost 3 bases, leaving 11 bases of the junction unmatched. The CDR3 covers 18 residues. Germline V CDR1 and CDR2: SGHNT, YENEEA. This CDR3 reads CASSFWSTSGSGTYEQYF. Here the CDR3 DNA reads TGTGCCAGCAGCTTTTGGTCGACTAGCGGGAGTGGAACCTACGAGCAGTACTTC.

The gene calls are TRBV4-3 and TRBJ1-2; D remains unclear. The CDR3 is 15 amino acids. CDR1 is LGHNA and CDR2 is YSLEER in the germline V gene. With 4 bases removed from V and 8 bases from J, the gap between germline ends came to 20 bases. Here the CDR3 reads CASSRGLGIYGGYTF. The DNA for the CDR3 is TGCGCCAGCAGCCGAGGGTTGGGTATATACGGGGGCTACACCTTC.

The J gene is TRBJ1-1, the V gene TRBV5-4, with 7 bases lining up with TRBD1. This CDR3 spans 13 amino acids. Germline V gene lookup returns CDR1 SGHNT and CDR2 YYREEE (reference sequence). With 4 bases clipped from V and 1 base from J, the junction kept 1 base outside the gene matches. For the CDR3, the DNA is TGTGCCAGCAGCCGACAGGGGAACACTGAAGCTTTCTTT. This encodes CASSRQGNTEAFF.

This chain uses TRBV19 with TRBJ1-1; TRBD1 might be the D (6 bases). The V and J ends lost 5 bases and 3 bases respectively, with 16 bases between them. CDR1 is LNHDA, CDR2 SQIVND, per germline (reference sequence). The CDR3 extends over 15 amino acids. The CDR3 DNA follows: TGTGCCAGTAGTTCGCCTCCTCAGGGGCACACTGAAGCTTTCTTT. It specifies CASSSPPQGHTEAFF.

This clone occurred once. The rearrangement links TRBV2 to TRBJ2-5, with a weak D call TRBD1 (7 bases). Deletions cut 6 bases from V and 2 bases from J, with 13 bases between. This CDR3 region has 14 residues. Germline V CDR1 and CDR2: SNHLY, FYNNEI. The CDR3 sequence is CASRGGQSQETQYF. For the CDR3, the DNA is TGTGCCAGCAGGGGGGGACAGTCGCAAGAGACCCAGTACTTC.

CDR3 sequence reads: CASSVSGRAITDTQYF. DNA for the CDR3: TGTGCCAGTAGTGTGTCAGGCAGGGCAATCACAGATACGCAGTATTTT. The chain uses TRBV19 and TRBJ2-3; a weak D match, TRBD1 (5 bases). Germline V gene data show CDR1 as LNHDA and CDR2 as SQIVND (reference sequence). The CDR3 is made up of 16 amino acids. The V end lost 5 bases, the J end lost 2 bases, and 17 bases lay between the germline ends.

The DNA for the CDR3 is TGTGCCAGCAGCTTAAACGCTGAGGATACGCAGTATTTT. This encodes CASSLNAEDTQYF. The chain links TRBV7-9 to TRBJ2-3; D remains ambiguous. The V and J ends lost 2 bases and 6 bases respectively, with 9 bases between them. CDR1 SEHNR and CDR2 FQNEAQ come from the germline V gene (reference sequence). The CDR3 spans 13 residues. Filled out from reference TRBV7-9 and TRBJ2-3, the complete variable domain reads DTGVSQNPRHKITKRGQNVTFRCDPISEHNRLYWYRQTLGQGPEFLTYFQNEAQLEKSRLLSDRFSAERPKGSFSTLEIQRTEQGDSAMYLCASSLNAEDTQYFGPGTRLTVL.

This clone was detected only once. The CDR3 sequence: CASSFQPLAGGKNEQFF. The CDR3 DNA reads as TGCGCCAGCAGCTTCCAACCACTAGCGGGAGGAAAAAATGAGCAGTTCTTC. The chain employs TRBV5-1 and TRBJ2-1, with 12 positions matching TRBD2. Germline lookup yields CDR1 SGHRS and CDR2 YFSETQ. V trimming: 2 bases; J trimming: 7 bases; junction bases outside the gene matches: 10. This CDR3 has 17 amino acids.

This sequence joins TRBV7-3 and TRBJ2-1; 8 bases are a match to TRBD2. Germline CDR1 is SGHTA and CDR2 is FQGTGA. The CDR3 covers 16 residues. V was clipped by 5 bases and J by 0 bases; unmatched bases: 6. The CDR3 region is CASSPQSGSSYNEQFF. DNA for the CDR3: TGTGCCAGCAGCCCCCAGAGCGGGAGCTCCTACAATGAGCAGTTCTTC.

The chain links TRBV28 to TRBJ1-5, with D hard to call. V gave up 4 bases and J gave up 7 bases, with 11 bases separating them. Germline V gene data show CDR1 as MDHEN and CDR2 as SYDVKM. The CDR3 loop spans 13 amino acids. CDR3 protein: CASSYRGTQPQHF. In nucleotides, the CDR3 is TGTGCCAGCAGTTATCGGGGAACCCAGCCCCAGCATTTT.

The CDR3 coding sequence is TGTGCCAGCAGCTTGAGCTACAATGAGCAGTTCTTC. Its translation: CASSLSYNEQFF. This chain joins TRBV11-2 and TRBJ2-1; D is ambiguous. V gave up 3 bases and J gave up 3 bases, with 3 bases separating them. Germline V gives CDR1 SGHAT, CDR2 FQNNGV. This CDR3 region has 12 residues.

The CDR3 DNA sequence: TGTGCCAGCGGTCAAAGAGCGACAGCGAACTATGGCTACACCTTC. Translation gives CASGQRATANYGYTF. This chain uses TRBV6-9 with TRBJ1-2; TRBD1 is a possible D gene (5 bases). Germline V gene lookup returns CDR1 MNHGY and CDR2 SVAAGI. Trimming took off 8 bases at V and 2 bases at J, with 18 bases between the two ends. The CDR3 sequence is 15 residues long.

V usage is TRBV5-5 and J usage is TRBJ2-1, with 13 bases that match TRBD2. This CDR3 spans 14 amino acids. Germline V CDR1 and CDR2: SGHKS, YYEKEE (reference sequence). Trimming at V came to 8 bases and at J to 9 bases, leaving 8 bases not matched to a gene. The CDR3, as DNA: TGTGCCAGTGCACTAGCGGGAGGGCCCGGTGAGCAGTTCTTC. This sequence encodes CASALAGGPGEQFF.

As to this clone: The junction differs from germline at one of its ends, possibly a read error. The chain links TRBV19 to TRBJ1-1; 7 bases are shared with TRBD1. Germline V lookup: CDR1 LNHDA, CDR2 SQIVND (reference sequence). The CDR3 totals 13 residues. The CDR3: CASSLDRETEAFF. CDR3 DNA sequence: TGTGCCAGTAGTTTAGACAGGGAAACTGAAGCTTTCTTT. Combining the CDR3 with reference TRBV19 and TRBJ1-1 gives the whole variable domain DGGITQSPKYLFRKEGQNVTLSCEQNLNHDAMYWYRQDPGQGLRLIYYSQIVNDFQKGDIAEGYSVSREKKESFPLTVTSAQKNPTAFYLCASSLDRETEAFFGQGTRLTVV.

This rearrangement joins TRBV25-1 to TRBJ2-7, with 7 nucleotides matching TRBD2. The CDR3 contains 13 residues. Germline lookup yields CDR1 MGHDK and CDR2 SYGVNS. Trimming removed 6 bases from V and 2 bases from J; junction bases left unmatched: 4. DNA of the CDR3: TGTGCCAGCAGGGGAGGGAGGGCCTACGAGCAGTACTTC. Amino acid sequence: CASRGGRAYEQYF.

This chain uses TRBV30 with TRBJ2-3; 11 nucleotides agree with TRBD2. Germline V gives CDR1 GTSNPN, CDR2 SVGIG (reference sequence). The J segment lost 2 bases and the V segment lost 3 bases, leaving 4 bases of the junction unmatched. The CDR3 consists of 15 residues. The CDR3 loop is CAWRVAGGPTDTQYF. The CDR3 bases are TGTGCCTGGAGAGTAGCGGGAGGGCCCACAGATACGCAGTATTTT.

This clone is a singleton in its sample. CDR3 DNA: TGTGCCAGCAGTTTTCCTCCTACGACAGAGAACACTGAAGCTTTCTTT. Translated: CASSFPPTTENTEAFF. This rearrangement joins TRBV13 to TRBJ1-1; the D gene is possibly TRBD1 (5 bases). Trimming shortened V by 6 bases and J by 1 base, and 18 bases separated the two germline ends. This CDR3 contains 16 residues. Germline CDR1 reads PRHDT; CDR2 reads FYEKMQ (reference sequence).